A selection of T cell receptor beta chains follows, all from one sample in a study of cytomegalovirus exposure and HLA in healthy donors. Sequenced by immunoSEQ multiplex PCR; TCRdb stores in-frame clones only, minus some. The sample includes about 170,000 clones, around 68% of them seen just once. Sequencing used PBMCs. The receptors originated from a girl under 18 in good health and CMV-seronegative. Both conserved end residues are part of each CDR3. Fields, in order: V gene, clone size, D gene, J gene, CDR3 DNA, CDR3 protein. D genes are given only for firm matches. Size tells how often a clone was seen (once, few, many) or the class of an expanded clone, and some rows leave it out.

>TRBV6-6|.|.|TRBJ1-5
TGTGCCAGCAGTCTTAACAGGGGCAATCAGCCCCAGCATTTT
CASSLNRGNQPQHF
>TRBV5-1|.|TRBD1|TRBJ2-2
TGCGCCAGCAGCCGGGCACAGGGGACCGGGGAGCTGTTTTTT
CASSRAQGTGELFF
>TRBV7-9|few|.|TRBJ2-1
TGTGCCAGCAGCTTATCCGGGGTTGGTGGTGAGCAGTTCTTC
CASSLSGVGGEQFF
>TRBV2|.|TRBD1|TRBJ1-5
TGTGCCAGCACCATACGGACAGGGAGGGATCAGCCCCAGCATTTT
CASTIRTGRDQPQHF
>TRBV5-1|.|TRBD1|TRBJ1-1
TGCGCCAGCAGCTCCGGACAGGCCACTGAAGCTTTCTTT
CASSSGQATEAFF
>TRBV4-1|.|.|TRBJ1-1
TGCGCCAGCAGCCCAGGGGTACGGTGGAACACTGAAGCTTTCTTT
CASSPGVRWNTEAFF
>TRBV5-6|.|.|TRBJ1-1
TGTGCCAGCAGCTTGGTCCGGCGGGTGAGAACTGAAGCTTTCTTT
CASSLVRRVRTEAFF
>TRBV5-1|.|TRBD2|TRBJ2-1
TGCGCCAGCAGGAATAGCGGGGATAACAATGAGCAGTTCTTC
CASRNSGDNNEQFF
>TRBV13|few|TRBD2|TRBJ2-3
TGTGCCAGCAGAGAACTAGCGAGCACAGATACGCAGTATTTT
CASRELASTDTQYF
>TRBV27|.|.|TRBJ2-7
TGTGCCAGCAGTTTATCTGAGGACTACGAGCAGTACTTC
CASSLSEDYEQYF
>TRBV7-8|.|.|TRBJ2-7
TGTGCCAGCAGCTTACGGACAGCCTACGAGCAGTACTTC
CASSLRTAYEQYF
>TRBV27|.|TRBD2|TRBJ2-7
TGTGCCAGCAGTTTATCGTCGGGGGGGACCTACGAGCAGTACTTC
CASSLSSGGTYEQYF
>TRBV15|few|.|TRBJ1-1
TGTGCCACCAGCAGAGATCGAGAGGGCGAAGCTTTCTTT
CATSRDREGEAFF
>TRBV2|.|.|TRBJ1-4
TGTGCCAGCACTGCGACAGGTCCGCCTGAAAAACTGTTTTTT
CASTATGPPEKLFF
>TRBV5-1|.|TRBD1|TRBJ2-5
TGCGCCAGCAGCTTGCGGGACAGACAAGAGACCCAGTACTTC
CASSLRDRQETQYF
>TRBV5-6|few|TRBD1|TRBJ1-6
TGTGCCAGCAGCGTCCGGGACAGGGTACAATCACCCCTCCACTTT
CASSVRDRVQSPLHF
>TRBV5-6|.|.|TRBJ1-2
TGTGCCAGCAGCTTGGGCAGTCTGTACTATGGCTACACCTTC
CASSLGSLYYGYTF
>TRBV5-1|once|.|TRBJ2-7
TGCGCCAGCAGCTTGGCGCAGGGGCCCTTGAACGAGCAGTACTTC
CASSLAQGPLNEQYF
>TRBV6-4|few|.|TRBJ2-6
TGTGCCAGCAGCACTACAGGTGACTCTGGGGCCAACGTCCTGACTTTC
CASSTTGDSGANVLTF
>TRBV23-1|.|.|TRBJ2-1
TGCGCCAGCACCCGCGGGGACAGCCCCTACAATGAGCAGTTCTTC
CASTRGDSPYNEQFF
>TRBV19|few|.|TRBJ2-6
TGTGCCAGTAGTTATGGCGGGGCCAACGTCCTGACTTTC
CASSYGGANVLTF
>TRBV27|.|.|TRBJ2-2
TGTGCCAGCAGTTTGGCAGGTCGGAACACCGGGGAGCTGTTTTTT
CASSLAGRNTGELFF
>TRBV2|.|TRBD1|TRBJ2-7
TGTGCCAGCAGTGGAAGGGGGCTGTACGAGCAGTACTTC
CASSGRGLYEQYF
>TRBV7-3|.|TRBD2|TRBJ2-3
TGTGCCAGCAGCTCACATAGCGGGGGGAACACAGATACGCAGTATTTT
CASSSHSGGNTDTQYF
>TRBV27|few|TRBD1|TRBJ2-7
TGTGCCAGCAGTTTGCGGGGACAGGGCTCCTACGAGCAGTACTTC
CASSLRGQGSYEQYF